This T cell receptor beta chain derives from a study of T-cell reconstitution after alpha-beta-depleted transplantation in children (TCRdb year 2016). For the wider study: The study quantitatively tracked T-cell immune reconstitution after TCRalphabeta/CD19-depleted allogeneic hematopoietic cell transplantation in children using TCR repertoire profiling.

This clonotype occurred many times. Its antigen target is currently unknown. Base qualities were left out, and no much larger clone turns up one base away. The library was generated by PCR. For sequencing, an Illumina HiSeq 2500 was employed. TCR library preparation used molecular barcoding, with unique molecular identifiers applied to normalize quantification of the TCRbeta repertoire. TCRdb handled the public reads itself, with Q25 trimming in fastp and clone calling in MiXCR, and kept productive beta chains. Every entry covers one CDR3 protein and lists the most common genes and DNA from its rows. The sample table contains over 400,000 distinct CDR3 sequences; only one count was recorded for around an eighth of them. The biggest ten clones account for less than 6.5% of the sample. At the junction V is shortened by 0 bases and J by 7 bases, with 11 bases in between. The CDR3 runs 13 residues from the cysteine to the phenylalanine. Only the CDR3 DNA is retained, 39 bases long and in frame from the first base. CDR1 is given as GTSNPN and CDR2 as SVGIG, both from the germline V gene (reference sequence).

Sample: PBMCs from the stem cell graft donor, taken from the stem cell graft. The receptor was isolated from a human donor who donated a stem cell graft to a child with combined immunodeficiency. The receptor chain draws on TRBV30 and TRBJ2-3; the D call is possibly TRBD1 or TRBD2, each sharing 5 bases. The sequenced DNA is TGTGCCTGGAGTGTACAGGAGGTAAATACGCAGTATTTT. The translation is CAWSVQEVNTQYF.